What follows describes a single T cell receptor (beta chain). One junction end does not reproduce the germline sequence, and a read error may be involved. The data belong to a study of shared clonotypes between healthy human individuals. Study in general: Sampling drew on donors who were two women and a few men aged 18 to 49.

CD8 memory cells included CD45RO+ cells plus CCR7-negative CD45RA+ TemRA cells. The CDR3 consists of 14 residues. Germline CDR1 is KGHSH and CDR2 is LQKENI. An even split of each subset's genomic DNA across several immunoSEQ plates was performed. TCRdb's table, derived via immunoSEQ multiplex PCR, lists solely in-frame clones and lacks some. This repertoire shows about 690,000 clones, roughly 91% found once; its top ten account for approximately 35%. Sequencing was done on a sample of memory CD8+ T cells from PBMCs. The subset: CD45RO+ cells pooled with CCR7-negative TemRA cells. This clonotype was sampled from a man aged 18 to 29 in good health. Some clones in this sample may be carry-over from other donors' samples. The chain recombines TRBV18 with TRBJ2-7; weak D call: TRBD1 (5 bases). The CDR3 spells CANSPDRDSYEQYF. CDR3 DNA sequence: TGTGCCAACTCACCAGACAGAGACTCCTACGAGCAGTACTTC.